This paragraph covers one TCR beta chain sequence. CDR3 length: 18 amino acids. Germline V gene sequence: CDR1 GTSNPN, CDR2 SVGIG (reference sequence). V lost 0 bases and J lost 1, with 18 bases in between. These data originate in a study of blood T cell repertoires in COVID-19. Study-wide context: The samples span acute and convalescent COVID-19 from the United States, Italy and Spain. The cDNA or gDNA used as material had been derived from T cells, B-cell-depleted T cells, or PBMCs.

As processed by the authors: Reference gene primer amplification in the assay estimated nucleated cell counts. TCRdb keeps only in-frame clones here, not all; method: immunoSEQ multiplex PCR. V, J and clone size are those of that table, while D and trimming were read from the DNA. The sample has approximately 200,000 clones, approximately 83% seen once. The J gene is TRBJ2-2, the V gene TRBV30; the D gene is possibly TRBD1 (6 bases). Sequencing used peripheral blood. The TCR comes from a human donor with active or convalescent COVID-19. The donor label of this sample is uncertain. This chain's CDR3 is CAWSVPGHVAKNTGELFF. In DNA, the CDR3 is TGTGCCTGGAGTGTCCCGGGACATGTCGCTAAGAACACCGGGGAGCTGTTTTTT.